This T cell receptor beta chain emerged from a study of shared clonotypes between healthy human individuals. Terminally differentiated effector memory CD45RA+ cells were left out of the naive CD8 fraction, which was CD45RO-negative and positively selected for CCR7. On this clone: Other DNA sequences in the same sample also yield this CDR3.

In replicate PCRs of sorted subsets, about 200 ng DNA, about 30,000 T cell genomes, was used. In the authors' workflow: Junction-only immunoSEQ sequences carried no quality scores, so filtering differed. Using immunoSEQ multiplex PCR, the repertoire was profiled, and TCRdb retains in-frame clones only, with some absent. D and trimming were read from the DNA, whereas the V and J calls and clone size are those reported in that table. Of 800,000 to 950,000 clones listed, 90% to 98% were seen once; the top ten hold roughly 0.23%. The CDR3 is made up of 15 amino acids. Germline V gives CDR1 MGHRA, CDR2 YSYEKL. J gave up 0 bases and V 2 bases, and 2 bases lay outside the gene matches.

V usage is TRBV4-1 and J usage is TRBJ2-7; 9 positions match TRBD2. This receptor was obtained from a man aged 25-45 years in good health. Sequencing was performed on naive CD8+ T cells sorted from blood. The CDR3 region is CASSQLAGSSYEQYF. The CDR3 DNA follows: TGCGCCAGCAGCCAACTAGCGGGATCCTCCTACGAGCAGTACTTC.